This record covers a single T cell receptor beta chain. The antigen it binds to is not known. Base-call qualities are not available, and no considerably larger clone is one nucleotide away. Trimming accounts for 5 bases at V and 3 bases at J, while the number of junction bases matched to no gene is 6. The germline V gene encodes CDR1 SGHNT and CDR2 YYREEE (reference sequence). Including the terminal cysteine and phenylalanine, the CDR3 comprises 15 residues. Only the CDR3 DNA is retained, 45 bases long and in frame from the first base. This record comes from a study of cytomegalovirus exposure and HLA in healthy donors (TCRdb year 2017). For context, the study as a whole: According to a later analysis, one platform produced both the 120 validation repertoires and the 730 or so repertoires of the first cohort. Along with the approximately 650-subject first cohort, a separate validation cohort of around 110 different subjects was used. The study combined high-throughput TCR immunosequencing, statistical association of individual TCRs with disease status, and machine learning to predict cytomegalovirus infection status. The study aimed to test whether signatures of past pathogen exposure could be identified by cataloging public T cell receptors. Study-level results and caveats: A later analysis had no HLA typing for the validation cohort, so co-occurrence there was scored across all 120 or so repertoires. The study gave a list of 150 to 200 TCR beta chains associated with cytomegalovirus. Most TCR sequences were observed very rarely across donors, whereas some public TCRs were present in many individuals. In both the original and validation cohorts, the classifier was reported to diagnose cytomegalovirus status with high specificity and sensitivity. A few of the identified cytomegalovirus-associated TCR beta chains were confirmed in vitro to be specific for cytomegalovirus antigens. The authors suggested that the approach could potentially be extended to other disease states and immunological phenotypes. Of the cluster scores, 85% to 95% were above 0 in a later analysis, which found that TCRs clustered in the first cohort also tended to co-occur in the 120 validation repertoires.

The method was the immunoSEQ multiplex PCR assay. The paper's data handling went like this. A statistical classification framework was developed to diagnose cytomegalovirus status using the catalog of TCR beta chain sequences. Imported from immuneACCESS, the table was reduced by TCRdb to in-frame sequences with V and J called. These copies leave out some clones; in studies compared against another copy, an unresolved V gene accounts for under half, and the cause of the remainder is not known. From that table come the V and J calls and clone size; the DNA was used to work out D and trimming. The sample profile shows around 250,000 clones; 90% of them were found once. 0.35% to 0.4% of the sample rests with the top ten. Donors formed part of the validation cohort, which comprised 95 to 150 subjects and was distinct from the first cohort of 690 or so subjects.

The chain is encoded by TRBV5-4 joined to TRBJ2-1; the junction holds 9 bases that match TRBD1. The source is a young woman in good health and CMV-seronegative. The sample taken for sequencing was PBMCs. This receptor carries the CDR3 CASRADRGIYNEQFF. The DNA sequence follows: TGTGCCAGCAGAGCTGACAGGGGGATCTACAATGAGCAGTTCTTC.